A selection of T cell receptor beta chains follows, all from one sample in a study of Ad26.COV2.S vaccination and SARS-CoV-2 variants. The protocol was immunoSEQ multiplex PCR, while the TCRdb copy is restricted to in-frame clones and leaves out a portion. The sample records 290,000 or so clones, approximately 87% being singletons. The sample consisted of peripheral blood, taken in a trial of Ad26.COV2.S vaccine versus placebo. The receptor source for this set is a person between 18 and 60 years old who received the Ad26.COV2.S COVID-19 vaccine or a placebo. Each CDR3 is given with its conserved first and last residue. A D gene is named only where the DNA matches it firmly. Size values are once, few and many counts, or a class for expanded clones, and some rows have none.

d_call j_call clone_size v_call cdr3_length cdr3_aa cdr3_nt
TRBD2 TRBJ2-7 once TRBV5-4 14 CASSLELAGREQYF TGTGCCAGCAGCTTGGAACTAGCGGGACGCGAGCAGTACTTC
- TRBJ2-4 - TRBV10-3 14 CAISESIRADIQYF TGTGCCATCAGTGAGTCGATCCGGGCTGACATTCAGTACTTC
- TRBJ2-7 - TRBV7-9 17 CASAPGPRRGISYEQYF TGTGCCAGCGCACCCGGCCCTCGGCGGGGAATCTCCTACGAGCAGTACTTC
TRBD1 TRBJ2-7 once TRBV2 14 CASTYGQGSREQYF TGTGCCAGCACCTATGGACAGGGGTCGCGGGAGCAGTACTTC
- TRBJ1-2 - TRBV6-5 14 CASSYWNRDYGYTF TGTGCCAGCAGTTACTGGAACCGCGACTATGGCTACACCTTC
- TRBJ2-5 - TRBV2 10 CASLQETQYF TGTGCCAGCCTCCAAGAGACCCAGTACTTC
- TRBJ2-7 - TRBV5-5 15 CASSLVGGSSYEQYF TGTGCCAGCAGCTTGGTGGGGGGAAGCTCCTACGAGCAGTACTTC
- TRBJ1-1 - TRBV4-2 14 CASSQEWQIAEAFF TGTGCCAGCAGCCAAGAGTGGCAGATCGCTGAAGCTTTCTTT
- TRBJ1-1 - TRBV18 14 CASSPDSRNTEAFF TGTGCCAGCTCTCCCGACAGCCGGAACACTGAAGCTTTCTTT
TRBD2 TRBJ2-7 - TRBV5-1 15 CASRIAAAGAYEQYF TGCGCCAGCAGAATCGCGGCGGCGGGAGCCTACGAGCAGTACTTC
- TRBJ1-2 - TRBV20-1 15 CSASVQAVPWDGYTF TGCAGTGCTAGTGTACAGGCAGTCCCATGGGATGGCTACACCTTC
TRBD1 TRBJ2-7 - TRBV9 15 CASSVGGTGSYEQYF TGTGCCAGCAGCGTAGGCGGGACAGGGTCCTACGAGCAGTACTTC
- TRBJ2-7 - TRBV5-5 11 CASSSFYEQYF TGTGCCAGCAGCTCCTTTTACGAGCAGTACTTC
- TRBJ1-1 - TRBV28 13 CASSSRPDMRAFF TGTGCCAGCAGTTCCCGACCGGACATGAGGGCTTTCTTT
- TRBJ1-2 - TRBV5-4 13 CASSYRVNYGYTF TGTGCCAGCAGCTACAGGGTGAACTATGGCTACACCTTC
TRBD1 TRBJ1-3 - TRBV2 15 CASSEGQSSGNTIYF TGTGCCAGCAGTGAGGGACAGAGCTCTGGAAACACCATATATTTT
TRBD1 TRBJ1-3 - TRBV2 16 CASSPSWTGALGTIYF TGTGCCAGCAGTCCCTCTTGGACAGGGGCCTTGGGCACCATATATTTT
- TRBJ2-7 - TRBV5-1 11 CASRLNYEQYF TGCGCCAGCAGATTAAACTACGAGCAGTACTTC